This T cell receptor beta chain was sequenced for a study of T cell responses to AZD1222 COVID-19 vaccine. The protocol was immunoSEQ multiplex PCR, while the TCRdb copy is restricted to in-frame clones and leaves out a portion. The sample consists of roughly 120,000 clones, 80% to 90% of them appearing once. Germline V CDR1 and CDR2: MNHEY, SVGAGI. The CDR3 is made up of 15 amino acids. J lost 6 bases, V lost 2 bases, and 3 bases had no gene match. This rearrangement joins TRBV6-5 to TRBJ1-4, with 10 nucleotides matching TRBD1. Sequences were derived from peripheral blood, sampled on day 0 of AZD1222 vaccination. This receptor was identified in an adult in good health. This chain's CDR3 is CASSYGTGDHEKLFF. DNA for the CDR3: TGTGCCAGCAGTTACGGGACAGGGGACCATGAAAAACTGTTTTTT.